Following are 7 T cell receptor beta chains from one sample sequenced in a study of T cells in Graves' hyperthyroidism and ophthalmopathy. Template material for amplifying TCR beta CDR3 regions consisted of RNA transcripts. HTBI primers drove first-round RT-PCR of the TCR CDR3. TCRdb reprocessed the multiplex PCR reads with MiXCR, giving one entry per CDR3 protein. The sample comprises about 300,000 distinct CDR3 sequences, approximately 15% of which are singletons, and 7.9% rests with the top ten. The sample was blood. Source of these receptors: a middle-aged woman with Graves' hyperthyroidism.

This clonotype was seen only a few times. In nucleotides, the CDR3 is TGTGCCAGCAGCTTAGACAGGGGAACCAACGAGCAGTACTTC. Amino acids: CASSLDRGTNEQYF. The V gene is TRBV5-4, the J gene TRBJ2-7; 8 bases are shared with TRBD1. The V segment lost 2 bases and the J segment 5 bases; nucleotides outside the gene matches: 6. This CDR3 has 14 amino acids. The germline V gene has CDR1 SGHNT and CDR2 YYREEE (reference sequence). Looking up the rest from reference TRBV5-4 and TRBJ2-7 gives the full variable domain: ETGVTQSPTHLIKTRGQQVTLRCSSQSGHNTVSWYQQALGQGPQFIFQYYREEENGRGNFPPRFSGLQFPNYSSELNVNALELDDSALYLCASSLDRGTNEQYFGPGTRLTVT.

The V and J genes are TRBV10-3 and TRBJ2-2; no reliable D call. The germline V gene has CDR1 ENHRY and CDR2 SYGVKD. The ends were cut back, 4 bases at V and 1 base at J, with 4 bases in the middle. This CDR3 has 13 residues. CDR3 loop: CAISVQNTGELFF. CDR3 sequence (DNA): TGTGCCATCAGTGTTCAGAACACCGGGGAGCTGTTTTTT.

Here the CDR3 reads CASSPIAGTVETQYF. CDR3 sequence (DNA): TGTGCCAGCAGCCCGATAGCGGGAACGGTAGAGACCCAGTACTTC. The rearrangement uses TRBV7-6 and TRBJ2-5; 8 bases are a match to TRBD2. Germline-derived CDR1 and CDR2 are SGHVS and FNYEAQ. V was pared by 5 bases and J by 4 bases, with 9 bases of the junction left unmatched. The length of the CDR3 is 15 residues.

This clonotype appeared once. Possible read error: a much larger clone is one base away. The chain couples TRBV29-1 to TRBJ1-4; D is unclear. Trimming pared 0 bases from V and 3 bases from J, leaving 8 bases between. The length of the CDR3 is 14 residues. Germline lookup yields CDR1 SQVTM and CDR2 ANQGSEA. In DNA form, the CDR3 reads TGCAGCGTTGAAGACCGGGTCTCTAATGAAAAACTGTTTTTT. This translates into CSVEDRVSNEKLFF.

Ten or more counts support this clonotype. The chain uses TRBV30 and TRBJ1-6, with 7 positions matching TRBD1. This CDR3 has 14 residues. Germline V gene data show CDR1 as GTSNPN and CDR2 as SVGIG (reference sequence). Germline trimming cut 2 bases from V and 6 bases from J; bases unmatched to any gene: 4. DNA of the CDR3: TGTGCCTGGAGTCGACAGGGTTTTAATTCACCCCTCCACTTT. Amino acids: CAWSRQGFNSPLHF.

V and J are TRBV11-1 and TRBJ2-7; 8 positions match TRBD2. The CDR3 runs to 15 residues. J lost 4 bases, V lost 6 bases, and 11 bases had no gene match. The germline CDR1 and CDR2 sequences are SGHAT and FQDESV (reference sequence). This CDR3 is CASSAPLAGRYEQYF. The CDR3 region has the DNA TGTGCCAGCAGTGCCCCCCTAGCGGGCCGTTACGAGCAGTACTTC.

The table lists this clonotype with many counts. The V call is TRBV15, the J call TRBJ2-2; D unclear. Trimming removed 0 bases at V and 7 bases at J, with 9 bases between. The germline CDR1 and CDR2 sequences are LNHNV and YYDKDF (reference sequence). The CDR3 is 14 residues long. The chain's CDR3 is CATSRDKVVGELFF. CDR3 coding DNA: TGTGCCACCAGCAGAGACAAGGTAGTCGGGGAGCTGTTTTTT.